The 3 T cell receptor beta chains given below trace back to one sample, sequenced in a study of blood T cell repertoires in COVID-19. Clones were sequenced by immunoSEQ multiplex PCR, and TCRdb holds only the in-frame ones, with some missing. The sample lists fewer than 150,000 clones, around 88% seen once, with about 28% in the top ten. Specimen: peripheral blood. Every receptor here comes from a human donor in a cohort sampled during active COVID-19.

The V gene is TRBV4-1, the J gene TRBJ2-1; D might be TRBD2 (5 bases). The CDR3 consists of 15 residues. Germline V lookup: CDR1 MGHRA, CDR2 YSYEKL. V was shortened by 0 bases and J by 4 bases, with 10 bases between the two germline ends. CDR3 protein: CASSQEGGRYNEQFF. CDR3 coding DNA: TGCGCCAGCAGCCAAGAAGGAGGCAGATACAATGAGCAGTTCTTC.

This rearrangement joins TRBV7-9 to TRBJ2-7; D not resolved. The CDR3 runs 11 residues. The germline V and J ends were trimmed by 5 bases and 7 bases, with 9 bases remaining between them. Per germline, CDR1 SEHNR and CDR2 FQNEAQ (reference sequence). CDR3 protein: CASSPSTEQYF. The CDR3 DNA sequence: TGTGCCAGCAGCCCCTCGACTGAGCAGTACTTC.

The rearrangement uses TRBV2 and TRBJ1-4; no reliable D call. V was cut by 5 bases and J by 5 bases, with 18 bases left in between. Germline loops: CDR1 SNHLY, CDR2 FYNNEI. This CDR3 contains 16 residues. In nucleotides, the CDR3 is TGTGCCAGCAGTCCCGTAGGAGACCTCTTAAATGAAAAACTGTTTTTT. Translating it yields CASSPVGDLLNEKLFF.